These 23 T cell receptor beta chains were all obtained from the same sample, sequenced in a study of shared clonotypes between healthy human individuals. Sequencing used immunoSEQ multiplex PCR; TCRdb keeps in-frame clones, though not all of them. The sample consists of about 1 million clones, roughly 80% of them appearing once. Sequenced material: memory CD4+ T cells sorted from blood. Subset meaning: CD45RA-negative fraction. The source of these receptors is a young man in good health.

The V gene is TRBV6-1, the J gene TRBJ2-2; tentative D call: TRBD2 (5 bases). V was shortened by 1 base and J by 0 bases, with 6 bases between the two germline ends. The CDR3 extends over 15 amino acids. CDR1 is MNHNS, CDR2 SASEGT, per germline. CDR3 protein: CASSEGETNTGELFF. CDR3 nucleotides: TGTGCCAGCAGTGAAGGGGAGACGAACACCGGGGAGCTGTTTTTT.

This chain uses TRBV10-3 with TRBJ1-3; D ambiguous. Looked up from germline, CDR1 is ENHRY and CDR2 is SYGVKD. The V end lost 0 bases, the J end lost 3 bases, and 6 bases lay between the germline ends. This CDR3 contains 14 residues. CDR3 nucleotides: TGTGCCATCAGTGAGTCAGCTATTGGAAACACCATATATTTT. It specifies CAISESAIGNTIYF.

The rearrangement joins TRBV6-4 to TRBJ1-1, with TRBD1 matching 9 bases. The CDR3 has 15 amino acids. Trimming removed 4 bases from V and 1 base from J; junction bases left unmatched: 4. Germline V CDR1 and CDR2: MRHNA, SNTAGT. CDR3 region: CASSVDRGANTEAFF. In nucleotides, the CDR3 is TGTGCCAGCAGTGTCGACAGGGGGGCGAACACTGAAGCTTTCTTT.

The genes are TRBV5-6 and TRBJ1-1; TRBD1 might be the D (6 bases). V lost 0 bases and J lost 4, with 10 bases in between. The CDR3 is made up of 14 amino acids. The germline CDR1 and CDR2 sequences are SGHDT and YYEEEE. The CDR3 nucleotides read TGTGCCAGCAGCTTGGATAGGGGGGCCACTGAAGCTTTCTTT. Its protein is CASSLDRGATEAFF.

The chain carries TRBV18 and TRBJ2-7, with TRBD2 matching over 11 bases. J was trimmed by 0 bases and V by 5 bases; bases with no gene match: 3. In germline, CDR1 is KGHSH, CDR2 LQKENI. The CDR3 sequence is 15 residues long. DNA for the CDR3: TGTGCCAGCTCATTCACTAGCGGGAGCTCCTACGAGCAGTACTTC. Residues: CASSFTSGSSYEQYF.

The genes are TRBV7-9 and TRBJ2-3; 10 nucleotides match TRBD1. The CDR3 is made up of 15 amino acids. V shed 4 bases, J shed 2 bases, and the junction held 3 bases outside the gene matches. Germline values: CDR1 SEHNR, CDR2 FQNEAQ (reference sequence). CDR3 residues: CASSSGTGVTDTQYF. CDR3 sequence (DNA): TGTGCCAGCAGCTCCGGGACAGGGGTCACAGATACGCAGTATTTT.

The chain recombines TRBV6-6 with TRBJ2-7; 11 bases line up with TRBD2. Losses at the gene ends were 5 bases for V and 6 bases for J; bases not matched to a gene: 9. The CDR3 extends over 15 amino acids. Germline CDR1 and CDR2: MNHNY and SVGAGI (reference sequence). The CDR3 sequence: CASSPPTSGNPEQYF. In nucleotides, the CDR3 is TGTGCCAGCAGTCCCCCGACTAGCGGGAACCCCGAGCAGTACTTC.

This clone was seen only a few times. The same CDR3 also results from other DNA sequences found in this sample. This chain links TRBV5-4 with TRBJ2-5; D possibly corresponds to TRBD1 (6 bases). V lost 0 bases and J lost 2, with 11 bases in between. The V gene's germline CDR1 is SGHNT and CDR2 YYREEE (reference sequence). This CDR3 has 15 amino acids. The CDR3 protein is CASSLGGQLQETQYF. DNA of the CDR3: TGTGCCAGCAGCTTGGGAGGACAGCTTCAAGAGACCCAGTACTTC.

V gene TRBV29-1 combines with J gene TRBJ2-3; 10 bases are a match to TRBD1. CDR1 is SQVTM, CDR2 ANQGSEA, per germline. Germline trimming cut 6 bases from V and 0 bases from J; bases unmatched to any gene: 12. The CDR3 has 17 residues. Here the CDR3 reads CSVGRDRGWSSTDTQYF. The DNA for the CDR3 is TGCAGCGTCGGAAGGGACAGGGGTTGGAGTAGCACAGATACGCAGTATTTT.

V and J are TRBV30 and TRBJ1-4; D uncertain. Deletions cut 1 base from V and 8 bases from J, with 8 bases between. Germline CDR1 and CDR2: GTSNPN and SVGIG (reference sequence). The CDR3 is made up of 12 amino acids. CDR3 residues: CAWSDREEKLFF. In DNA form, the CDR3 reads TGTGCCTGGAGTGATAGGGAAGAAAAACTGTTTTTT.

V is TRBV19 and J is TRBJ1-6, with D possibly matching TRBD1 (6 bases). Trimming removed 7 bases at V and 10 bases at J, with 17 bases between. The CDR3 is 14 residues long. Germline CDR1 LNHDA, CDR2 SQIVND (reference sequence). The CDR3 loop reads CASNVGGAGSPLHF. CDR3 DNA: TGTGCCAGTAACGTCGGGGGGGCTGGATCACCCCTCCACTTT.

V gene TRBV5-1 combines with J gene TRBJ2-2, with D tentatively TRBD1 (6 bases). The CDR3 runs to 15 residues. The V gene lost 4 bases and the J gene lost 0 bases, with 10 bases spanning the gap. The V gene's germline CDR1 is SGHRS and CDR2 YFSETQ. The CDR3 loop reads CASSPGHTNTGELFF. CDR3 DNA sequence: TGCGCCAGCAGCCCGGGACATACGAACACCGGGGAGCTGTTTTTT.

The chain recombines TRBV11-3 with TRBJ2-3; D remains unclear. With 4 bases removed from V and 0 bases from J, the gap between germline ends came to 8 bases. Per the germline V gene, CDR1 is SGHNT and CDR2 is YENEEA. This CDR3 has 14 residues. CDR3 sequence: CASSSTHSTDTQYF. The CDR3 DNA reads as TGTGCCAGCAGCTCGACCCACAGCACAGATACGCAGTATTTT.

This chain uses TRBV7-3 with TRBJ2-5, with 13 positions matching TRBD2. This CDR3 has 15 amino acids. Looked up from germline, CDR1 is SGHTA and CDR2 is FQGTGA. J lost 4 bases, V lost 6 bases, and 5 bases had no gene match. This chain's CDR3 is CASSTLAGGRETQYF. CDR3 nucleotide sequence: TGTGCCAGCAGTACACTAGCGGGGGGGCGAGAGACCCAGTACTTC.

This clone came up many times. The chain carries TRBV6-4 and TRBJ1-1; 9 nucleotides line up with TRBD1. The CDR3 totals 14 residues. V dropped 10 bases and J dropped 11; count of bases not matched to a gene: 17. Germline CDR1 MRHNA, CDR2 SNTAGT. The CDR3 DNA is TGTGCCACCCCCGGCTGGGACAGGGTCCCTCTGGCTTTCTTT. Its protein is CATPGWDRVPLAFF.

The V and J genes are TRBV6-5 and TRBJ1-2, with D hard to call. The CDR3 spans 13 residues. The V end lost 5 bases, the J end lost 4 bases, and 11 bases lay between the germline ends. The germline V gene has CDR1 MNHEY and CDR2 SVGAGI. In DNA form, the CDR3 reads TGTGCCAGCAGTAAAGCGGGAACCTATGGCTACACCTTC. Translating it yields CASSKAGTYGYTF.

A single count supports this clone. V is TRBV27 and J is TRBJ1-1, with 11 bases aligning to TRBD1. The CDR3 extends over 14 amino acids. Germline V CDR1 and CDR2: MNHEY, SMNVEV (reference sequence). V was pared by 6 bases and J by 10 bases, with 10 bases of the junction left unmatched. The CDR3 coding sequence is TGTGCCAGCAGCTCAAGGGGGACAGGGGGGCGAGCTTTCTTT. It translates to CASSSRGTGGRAFF.

This chain joins TRBV30 and TRBJ1-5, with D possibly TRBD1 on 6 matching bases. This CDR3 is built from 13 residues. Looked up from germline, CDR1 is GTSNPN and CDR2 is SVGIG (reference sequence). Trimming took off 2 bases at V and 7 bases at J, with 12 bases between the two ends. The CDR3 loop is CAWSTQGGQPQHF. For the CDR3, the DNA is TGTGCCTGGAGTACACAGGGAGGGCAGCCCCAGCATTTT.

V is TRBV6-1 and J is TRBJ2-7; TRBD1 aligns across 10 bases. Looked up from germline, CDR1 is MNHNS and CDR2 is SASEGT. V trimming: 10 bases; J trimming: 9 bases; junction bases outside the gene matches: 12. The CDR3 runs 13 residues. CDR3 coding DNA: TGTGCCACCTGGGGACAGGGGAATTCCCGGCAGTACTTC. Residues: CATWGQGNSRQYF.

The chain links TRBV4-1 to TRBJ1-3; unclear D gene. Germline V gene data show CDR1 as MGHRA and CDR2 as YSYEKL. This CDR3 spans 15 amino acids. Trimming removed 0 bases from V and 4 bases from J, with 10 bases in between. This CDR3 reads CASSQEWGSGNTIYF. Here the CDR3 DNA reads TGCGCCAGCAGCCAAGAATGGGGATCCGGAAACACCATATATTTT.

The V call is TRBV2, the J call TRBJ2-3; tentatively, D is TRBD1 (6 bases). Germline CDR1 SNHLY, CDR2 FYNNEI. Trimming removed 5 bases at V and 0 bases at J, with 9 bases between. The CDR3 contains 14 residues. CDR3 nucleotides: TGTGCCAGCAGTCGACAGGTTAGCACAGATACGCAGTATTTT. Its translation is CASSRQVSTDTQYF.

The gene calls are TRBV29-1 and TRBJ2-5; a possible D gene is TRBD2 (6 bases). V lost 7 bases and J 1 base, leaving 13 bases between the germline ends. The V gene's germline CDR1 is SQVTM and CDR2 ANQGSEA. CDR3 length: 13 residues. CDR3 sequence (DNA): TGCAGCGGCCAGCGGGCGCTCCAAGAGACCCAGTACTTC. Its translation is CSGQRALQETQYF.

V is TRBV27 and J is TRBJ1-6, with 8 bases that match TRBD1. V dropped 5 bases and J dropped 7; count of bases not matched to a gene: 7. The CDR3 totals 15 residues. Germline V gene data show CDR1 as MNHEY and CDR2 as SMNVEV (reference sequence). The CDR3 reads CASSLDRVSNSPLHF. In DNA, the CDR3 is TGTGCCAGCAGTCTGGACAGGGTATCAAATTCACCCCTCCACTTT.